The 27 T cell receptor beta chains presented below share a single source sample, sequenced in a study of tissue T cells after allogeneic stem cell transplantation (dated by TCRdb to between 2021 and 2024). Per the publication, the time point label means: mouse harvest day 7 after allogeneic transplant. Each mouse graft, delivered by tail vein injection, combined 10^6 splenic CD5+ T cells with 10^7 T-cell-depleted bone marrow cells. Library method: the immunoSEQ multiplex PCR assay. Held by TCRdb, this immuneACCESS table contains in-frame sequences only and omits some clones. Under half of the omission traces to an unresolved V gene where checked; the cause of the rest is unknown. The sample table shows around 7,500 clones, and approximately 46% are seen once. The biggest ten clones account for 3% to 4.5% of the sample. Source material: gut tissue. The receptors shown here come from a female BALB/c mouse given C57BL/6 T cells with graft-versus-host disease after an allogeneic hematopoietic cell transplant.

This clone has only one observation. Genes here carry mouse names. The read comes to an end 1 residue before the CDR3 does, leaving the germline J gene to fill in the end. This sequence joins TRBV26 and TRBJ2-2, with no clear D. V lost 2 bases to trimming and J lost 2 bases, with 3 bases between them. This CDR3 has 13 amino acids. The V gene's germline CDR1 is KGHPV and CDR2 FQNQEV (reference sequence). This CDR3 reads CASSLINTGQLYF. CDR3 bases read: TGTGCCAGCAGTCTGATTAACACCGGGCAGCTCTAC.

Regarding this clone: Gene names and germline match the mouse. The read ends 1 residue early relative to the CDR3; the germline J gene fills the gap. This chain connects TRBV16 to TRBJ2-3; the D gene could be TRBD1 or TRBD2 (5 bases each). This CDR3 comprises 13 residues. Germline V gene lookup returns CDR1 SGHSA and CDR2 FRNQAP. V shed 3 bases and J shed 1 base, with 5 bases lying between them. The CDR3 loop reads CASSLGRAETLYF. The CDR3 bases that were read are TGTGCAAGCAGCTTGGGGCGTGCAGAAACGCTGTAT.

Details on this clone: Gene names denote mouse genes. The CDR3 end lies 1 residue beyond the end of the read and is filled in from the germline J gene. This chain joins TRBV3 and TRBJ2-7; D perhaps matches TRBD2 (5 bases). The CDR3 loop spans 14 amino acids. The V end was cut by 1 base, the J end by 0 bases, with 7 bases between. Germline V lookup: CDR1 SNHLY, CDR2 FYNGKV (reference sequence). The CDR3 reads CASSLDGVSYEQYF. CDR3 DNA, as far as it was read: TGTGCCAGCAGCTTAGATGGGGTCTCCTATGAACAGTAC.

Concerning this clone: Gene names and germline match the mouse. The CDR3 goes on 1 residue after the read ends, and that part is filled in from the germline J gene. The rearrangement joins TRBV12-2 to TRBJ2-4; possibly TRBD2 for D (7 bases). The CDR3 is made up of 14 amino acids. V was cut by 0 bases and J by 2 bases, with 8 bases left in between. The germline V gene encodes CDR1 SGHLS and CDR2 HYDKME. The CDR3 loop reads CASSLGGPQNTLYF. The CDR3 DNA, read in part, is TGTGCCAGCTCTCTCGGGGGGCCTCAAAACACCTTGTAC. The variable domain in full, with the rest retrieved from reference TRBV12-2 and TRBJ2-4, is NSGVVQSPRYIIKGKGERSILKCIPISGHLSVAWYQQTQGQELKFFIQHYDKMERDKGNLPSRFSVQQFDDYHSEMNMSALELEDSAVYFCASSLGGPQNTLYFGAGTRLSVL.

This clone is classed as medium-sized. Mouse germline and gene names are used. Partial CDR3 DNA: TGTGCCAGCAGCAGCTGGGGGTCCTCCTATGAACAGTAC. Its translation: CASSSWGSSYEQY. The entire CDR3 protein is CASSSWGSSYEQYF. This sequence joins TRBV3 and TRBJ2-7; 7 positions agree with TRBD2. The read gets to within 1 residue of the CDR3 end, and the germline J gene fills in the rest. CDR1 is SNHLY, CDR2 FYNGKV, per germline (reference sequence). Germline trimming cut 5 bases from V and 0 bases from J; bases unmatched to any gene: 4. The CDR3 extends over 14 amino acids.

As to this clone: Mouse gene names apply. From the germline J gene comes the end of the CDR3, since the read stops 1 residue before it. The rearrangement joins TRBV19 to TRBJ1-1, with 10 bases matching TRBD1. Looked up from germline, CDR1 is FNHDT and CDR2 is SITEND (reference sequence). Trimming took 2 bases from V and 2 from J; bases not matched to a gene: 3. This CDR3 comprises 15 residues. CDR3 sequence reads: CASSMGDRGNTEVFF. CDR3 bases read: TGTGCCAGCAGTATGGGGGACAGGGGTAACACAGAAGTCTTC.

This clone was picked up a small number of times. Each gene name is a mouse one. The read terminates 1 residue ahead of where the CDR3 ends, so the germline J gene completes it. This chain joins TRBV26 and TRBJ2-7, with 10 bases identical to TRBD2. V lost 5 bases to trimming and J lost 1 base; unmatched junction nucleotides: 2. The CDR3 consists of 14 residues. CDR1 is KGHPV and CDR2 is FQNQEV in the germline V gene (reference sequence). CDR3 sequence: CASSKDWGSYEQYF. Incomplete CDR3 DNA: TGTGCCAGCAGTAAGGACTGGGGGTCCTATGAACAGTAC.

Turning to this clone: Germline and genes: mouse. The CDR3 is cut off 1 residue early in the read; its end comes from the germline J gene. Other DNA sequences within the sample encode an identical CDR3. This rearrangement joins TRBV12-2 to TRBJ2-3; possibly TRBD2 for D (5 bases). V gave up 0 bases and J gave up 0 bases, with 6 bases separating them. The germline V gene encodes CDR1 SGHLS and CDR2 HYDKME. CDR3 length: 14 residues. Partial CDR3 DNA: TGTGCCAGCTCTCTCTGGGGAAGTGCAGAAACGCTGTAT. The encoded protein is CASSLWGSAETLY. The whole CDR3 protein reads CASSLWGSAETLYF.

With regard to this clone: The gene names given are mouse names. The read is 1 residue too short to cover the CDR3 end, so that end is filled in from the germline J gene. This chain uses TRBV23 with TRBJ2-7; TRBD2, the D gene given by the table, was not confirmed from the DNA. CDR1 and CDR2 from the germline V gene are KGHTA and FQNQQP. CDR3 size: 14 residues. The part of the CDR3 DNA that was read is TGCTCCAGCAGCCCGGGACTGGGGGACTATGAACAGTAC. This gives the protein CSSSPGLGDYEQY. The full CDR3 sequence reads CSSSPGLGDYEQYF.

This clone showed up just a few times. Genes here carry mouse names. The CDR3 goes on 1 residue after the read ends, and that part is filled in from the germline J gene. This chain uses TRBV20 with TRBJ1-1, with TRBD1 matching 7 bases. J gave up 4 bases and V 0 bases, and 5 bases lay outside the gene matches. This CDR3 is 14 amino acids long. The germline V gene encodes CDR1 GFQATS and CDR2 STVNSAI. CDR3 DNA, as far as it was read: TGTGGTGCTAGGGATGGAGGGGGCGCCACAGAAGTCTTC. Protein: CGARDGGGATEVF. The full CDR3 is CGARDGGGATEVFF.

Notes on this clone: Gene names follow the mouse nomenclature. The read ends 1 residue before the CDR3 terminus; that terminus is restored from the germline J gene. The rearrangement joins TRBV14 to TRBJ1-1; D call uncertain. Germline lookup yields CDR1 SGHDT and CDR2 FRDEAV. This CDR3 has 12 amino acids. V lost 3 bases and J lost 0, with 3 bases in between. The CDR3 here is CASSSQNTEVFF. The CDR3 DNA, read in part, is TGTGCCAGCAGTTCACAGAACACAGAAGTCTTC.

Of note for this clone: The gene names here belong to mouse. The read stops 1 residue short of the end of the CDR3; the missing end is completed from the germline J gene. This chain connects TRBV26 to TRBJ1-1; D unclear. In germline, CDR1 is KGHPV, CDR2 FQNQEV (reference sequence). V gave up 3 bases and J gave up 1 base, with 6 bases separating them. This CDR3 spans 13 amino acids. CDR3 sequence reads: CASSLGGNTEVFF. CDR3 bases read: TGTGCCAGCAGTCTTGGAGGGAACACAGAAGTCTTC.

On this clone itself: The germline and genes are mouse ones. CDR3 bases read: TGTGCCAGCAGGTCCGGACTGGGGTACTATGCTGAGCAGTTC. Its protein product is CASRSGLGYYAEQF. In full, the CDR3 reads CASRSGLGYYAEQFF. V and J are TRBV15 and TRBJ2-1; 9 positions agree with TRBD2. The sequenced fragment ends 1 residue before the CDR3 boundary, so the rest is inferred from the germline J gene. CDR1 and CDR2 from the germline V gene are SGHND and FRSKSL. The CDR3 is 15 amino acids. Trimming cost V 6 bases and J 2 bases; bases outside gene matches: 5. Based on the CDR3 plus reference TRBV15 and TRBJ2-1, the full variable domain is DAGVTQTPRHEVAEKGQTIILKCEPVSGHNDLFWYRQTKIQGLELLSYFRSKSLMEDGGAFKDRFKAEMLNSSFSTLKIQPTEPKDSAVYLCASRSGLGYYAEQFFGPGTRLTVL.

A note on this clone: Gene and germline names: mouse. The read finishes 1 residue shy of the CDR3 end, and the germline J gene is used to complete it. The chain combines TRBV3 with TRBJ2-3; weak D call: TRBD2 (5 bases). The germline V gene encodes CDR1 SNHLY and CDR2 FYNGKV (reference sequence). Between the trimmed V and J ends, which lost 2 bases and 1 base, there was a span of 7 bases. The CDR3 spans 14 residues. The CDR3 region is CASSLFGGAETLYF. Incomplete CDR3 DNA: TGTGCCAGCAGCTTATTTGGGGGTGCAGAAACGCTGTAT.

This clone has more than one count but fewer than ten. The gene symbols are mouse symbols. With the read ending 1 residue before the CDR3 end, the germline J gene is used to fill in that end. This sequence joins TRBV26 and TRBJ2-1; TRBD1 matches at 7 bases. Germline CDR1 reads KGHPV; CDR2 reads FQNQEV (reference sequence). This CDR3 comprises 13 residues. Trimming removed 4 bases from V and 7 bases from J; junction bases left unmatched: 4. The sequenced CDR3 bases are TGTGCCAGCAGTCCGACAGGGAGGGCTGAGCAGTTC. Residues: CASSPTGRAEQF. The entire CDR3 protein is CASSPTGRAEQFF.

This clone has more than one count but fewer than ten. Any gene name here is a mouse gene name. From the germline J gene comes the end of the CDR3, since the read stops 1 residue before it. The chain is built from TRBV4 and TRBJ2-5; 7 nucleotides align to TRBD2. V gave up 4 bases and J gave up 1 base; unmatched junction bases: 2. This CDR3 region has 14 residues. Germline V gene sequence: CDR1 LGHDT, CDR2 YNNKQL (reference sequence). The part of the CDR3 DNA that was read is TGTGCCAGCAGCTTTCTGGGGGACCAAGACACCCAGTAC. Translating gives CASSFLGDQDTQY. The whole CDR3 sequence reads CASSFLGDQDTQYF.

This clone was seen a handful of times. All gene names here are mouse names. The CDR3 end lies 1 residue beyond the end of the read and is filled in from the germline J gene. The genes are TRBV16 and TRBJ1-1; D is uncertain. There are 12 residues in the CDR3. V was clipped by 3 bases and J by 1 base, with 3 bases between them. Germline V lookup: CDR1 SGHSA, CDR2 FRNQAP. Partial CDR3 DNA: TGTGCAAGCAGCTTCAAAAACACAGAAGTCTTC. Amino acid sequence: CASSFKNTEVF. The CDR3, in full, reads CASSFKNTEVFF. Filled out from reference TRBV16 and TRBJ1-1, the complete variable domain reads NAGVIQTPRHKVTGKGQEATLWCEPISGHSAVFWYRQTIVQGLEFLTYFRNQAPIDDSGMPKERFSAQMPNQSHSTLKIQSTQPQDSAVYLCASSFKNTEVFFGKGTRLTVV.

Note on this clone: Here the gene names and germline are mouse. The read comes to an end 1 residue before the CDR3 does, leaving the germline J gene to fill in the end. The chain has TRBV23 and TRBJ2-3; TRBD2, the table's D call, lacks a check against the DNA. The CDR3 has 15 residues. Germline V gene sequence: CDR1 KGHTA, CDR2 FQNQQP. CDR3 loop: CSSSWTGASAETLYF. The CDR3 bases that were read are TGCTCCAGCAGTTGGACTGGGGCTAGTGCAGAAACGCTGTAT.

Of note for this clone: Germline and genes here are mouse. The CDR3 is cut off 1 residue early in the read; its end comes from the germline J gene. The chain links TRBV24 to TRBJ1-4, with 8 bases matching TRBD1. The CDR3 runs 15 residues. V dropped 3 bases and J dropped 7; count of bases not matched to a gene: 7. Germline CDR1 reads KGHTA; CDR2 reads FRNEEI. The CDR3: CASSLLAGGSERLFF. Incomplete CDR3 DNA: TGTGCCAGCAGTCTTCTGGCAGGGGGCAGCGAAAGATTATTT.

This clone occurred once. All gene names here are mouse names. The DNA read from the CDR3 is TGCACCTGCAGTGCAGAGTGGGGGAACACAGAAGTCTTC. This encodes CTCSAEWGNTEVF. The entire CDR3 protein is CTCSAEWGNTEVFF. This chain uses TRBV1 with TRBJ1-1; D is uncertain. Read data end 1 residue before the CDR3 end; the end is taken from the germline J gene. The germline V and J ends were trimmed by 0 bases and 1 base, with 6 bases remaining between them. This CDR3 comprises 14 residues. CDR1 is NSQYPW and CDR2 is LRSPGD in the germline V gene (reference sequence).

A word on this clone: Germline and genes here are mouse. With the read ending 1 residue before the CDR3 end, the germline J gene is used to fill in that end. This chain uses TRBV26 with TRBJ1-6; TRBD1 matches 8 bases. TRBJ1-6 carries the ORF label, with uncertain function. Germline CDR1 and CDR2: KGHPV and FQNQEV (reference sequence). CDR3 length: 15 residues. V dropped 0 bases and J dropped 7; count of bases not matched to a gene: 2. Partial CDR3 DNA: TGTGCCAGCAGTCTGTCTTCAGGGGGCAATTCGCCCCTCTAC. Its protein is CASSLSSGGNSPLY. The CDR3, in full, reads CASSLSSGGNSPLYF.

Details on this clone: Mouse germline and gene names are used. Read sequence stops 1 residue before the CDR3 end, and the germline J gene provides the missing end. The chain joins TRBV23 to TRBJ2-4; the D segment call TRBD2 is taken from the table without a DNA check. In germline, CDR1 is KGHTA, CDR2 FQNQQP. The CDR3 is 16 residues long. The sequenced CDR3 bases are TGCTCCAGCAGTCAATCGCTGGGGGGGCGCGGGAACACCTTGTAC. Its protein product is CSSSQSLGGRGNTLY. In full, the CDR3 reads CSSSQSLGGRGNTLYF.

The sample holds a few counts of this clone. Gene names are the mouse ones. The read gets to within 1 residue of the CDR3 end, and the germline J gene fills in the rest. This chain connects TRBV14 to TRBJ2-1, with no clear D. Germline CDR1 and CDR2: SGHDT and FRDEAV. V was pared by 1 base and J by 3 bases, with 2 bases between. The CDR3 is 12 amino acids. The CDR3 spells CASSFSYAEQFF. CDR3 DNA (partial): TGTGCCAGCAGTTTCAGCTATGCTGAGCAGTTC.

Concerning this clone: Mouse gene names apply. The read is 1 residue too short to cover the CDR3 end, so that end is filled in from the germline J gene. The chain employs TRBV12-1 and TRBJ2-4; D is undetermined. Germline-derived CDR1 and CDR2 are SGHSN and HYEKVE. The V and J ends lost 3 bases and 4 bases respectively, with 4 bases between them. The CDR3 sequence is 11 residues long. This CDR3 is CASSSKNTLYF. CDR3 DNA, as far as it was read: TGTGCCAGCTCTTCAAAAAACACCTTGTAC.

This clone counts as medium-sized. Any gene name here is a mouse gene name. From the germline J gene comes the end of the CDR3, since the read stops 1 residue before it. The chain uses TRBV26 and TRBJ2-7; D may be TRBD1 or TRBD2 (5 bases each). In germline, CDR1 is KGHPV, CDR2 FQNQEV (reference sequence). Deletions cut 3 bases from V and 7 bases from J, with 13 bases between. This CDR3 has 13 residues. This CDR3 is CASSLGGGGEQYF. Incomplete CDR3 DNA: TGTGCCAGCAGTCTAGGCGGGGGAGGAGAACAGTAC.

As for this clone: Germline and genes: mouse. The CDR3 end is not reached by the read, which stops 1 residue before it; the germline J gene fills it in. The rearrangement uses TRBV13-1 and TRBJ1-3, with 7 bases aligning to TRBD1. Trimming at V came to 2 bases and at J to 3 bases, leaving 2 bases not matched to a gene. Germline V gene data show CDR1 as NSHNY and CDR2 as SYGAGN. The CDR3 contains 14 residues. The CDR3 sequence is CASSEQGSGNTLYF. The part of the CDR3 DNA that was read is TGTGCCAGCAGTGAACAGGGGAGTGGAAATACGCTCTAT.

This clone is a singleton in its sample. The genes and germline here are from mouse. The read halts 1 residue ahead of the CDR3 end, with the missing end drawn from the germline J gene. This chain uses TRBV16 with TRBJ1-5; 9 bases are shared with TRBD1. Germline trimming cut 6 bases from V and 10 bases from J; bases unmatched to any gene: 4. CDR3 length: 12 amino acids. Germline V gene lookup returns CDR1 SGHSA and CDR2 FRNQAP. CDR3 residues: CASSRDRDAPLF. The sequenced CDR3 bases are TGTGCAAGCAGTCGGGACAGGGACGCTCCGCTT.